The 9 T cell receptor beta chains reported below all come from one sample, sequenced in a study of PD-1 blockade in classical Hodgkin lymphoma. The protocol was immunoSEQ multiplex PCR, while the TCRdb copy is restricted to in-frame clones and leaves out a portion. Here the sample spans about 25,000 clones, around 80% being singletons. Time point indicated: cycle 4 day 1 (C4D1), after less than 7 weeks of nivolumab. Each and every patient relapsed after autologous stem cell transplantation, and patients got differing brentuximab vedotin exposure. The sample in question was peripheral blood mononuclear cells (PBMCs), obtained before the fourth cycle of nivolumab. The receptors derive from a human donor with classical Hodgkin lymphoma.

DNA of the CDR3: TGTGCCAGCATTCGGCCGGCCGGGGGCCACTATGGCTACACCTTC. This encodes CASIRPAGGHYGYTF. This rearrangement joins TRBV2 to TRBJ1-2, with D maybe TRBD1 (6 bases). The CDR3 spans 15 residues. Germline V gene data show CDR1 as SNHLY and CDR2 as FYNNEI. V was pared by 7 bases and J by 3 bases, with 18 bases between.

This chain joins TRBV7-8 and TRBJ1-1; perhaps TRBD1 as D (6 bases). This CDR3 is built from 14 residues. Germline V gives CDR1 SGHVS, CDR2 FQNEAQ. The V end was cut by 3 bases, the J end by 4 bases, with 12 bases between. CDR3 sequence: CASSLGGAGTEAFF. CDR3 DNA sequence: TGTGCCAGCAGCTTGGGGGGGGCGGGCACTGAAGCTTTCTTT.

This chain uses TRBV29-1 with TRBJ2-2; TRBD2 aligns across 7 bases. The germline V gene encodes CDR1 SQVTM and CDR2 ANQGSEA. CDR3 size: 14 residues. V was clipped by 3 bases and J by 4 bases; unmatched bases: 5. The CDR3 bases are TGCAGCGTTGAGCGGGGGTTCCCCACCGGGGAGCTGTTTTTT. This encodes CSVERGFPTGELFF.

This rearrangement joins TRBV6-5 to TRBJ2-7; 11 bases fit TRBD2. V lost 5 bases, J lost 3 bases, and 6 bases stayed unmatched. Germline CDR1 is MNHEY and CDR2 is SVGAGI. This CDR3 has 15 amino acids. Here the CDR3 reads CASSIGTSGYYEQYF. DNA of the CDR3: TGTGCCAGCAGTATAGGGACTAGCGGTTACTACGAGCAGTACTTC.

The V and J genes are TRBV28 and TRBJ1-1; D unresolved. Germline values: CDR1 MDHEN, CDR2 SYDVKM. With 5 bases removed from V and 2 bases from J, the gap between germline ends came to 6 bases. The CDR3 runs 12 residues. The CDR3 is CASSPLNTEAFF. CDR3 DNA sequence: TGTGCCAGCAGTCCCTTAAACACTGAAGCTTTCTTT.

This clone has a handful of counts. The chain combines TRBV5-1 with TRBJ2-5, with 11 bases that match TRBD2. This CDR3 contains 15 residues. The germline gives CDR1 SGHRS, CDR2 YFSETQ. Unmatched junction bases numbered 3, after V lost 3 bases and J lost 2 bases. The CDR3 sequence: CASSSGLAVQETQYF. Written as DNA, the CDR3 is TGCGCCAGCAGCTCGGGACTAGCGGTTCAAGAGACCCAGTACTTC.

V gene TRBV15 combines with J gene TRBJ2-3; unclear D gene. V lost 5 bases and J lost 0, with 9 bases in between. Germline V gives CDR1 LNHNV, CDR2 YYDKDF (reference sequence). The CDR3 has 14 residues. The CDR3 sequence: CATSPDGSTDTQYF. CDR3 nucleotides: TGTGCCACCAGCCCCGACGGAAGCACAGATACGCAGTATTTT.

The chain joins TRBV9 to TRBJ2-1; 7 positions match TRBD1. The CDR3 contains 16 residues. After removal of 0 bases from V and 7 bases from J, the junction contained 10 bases not matched to a gene. Per germline, CDR1 SGDLS and CDR2 YYNGEE. The CDR3 here is CASSVADETGNNEQFF. CDR3 DNA sequence: TGTGCCAGCAGCGTAGCTGACGAGACAGGGAATAATGAGCAGTTCTTC.

The chain has TRBV6-5 and TRBJ1-1; D is ambiguous. From germline, CDR1 is MNHEY and CDR2 SVGAGI. V was shortened by 0 bases and J by 6 bases, with 17 bases between the two germline ends. The CDR3 spans 16 residues. As DNA, the CDR3 is TGTGCCAGCAGTTACTCGGCCCAGGACCTGAAGGCTGAAGCTTTCTTT. Translation: CASSYSAQDLKAEAFF.